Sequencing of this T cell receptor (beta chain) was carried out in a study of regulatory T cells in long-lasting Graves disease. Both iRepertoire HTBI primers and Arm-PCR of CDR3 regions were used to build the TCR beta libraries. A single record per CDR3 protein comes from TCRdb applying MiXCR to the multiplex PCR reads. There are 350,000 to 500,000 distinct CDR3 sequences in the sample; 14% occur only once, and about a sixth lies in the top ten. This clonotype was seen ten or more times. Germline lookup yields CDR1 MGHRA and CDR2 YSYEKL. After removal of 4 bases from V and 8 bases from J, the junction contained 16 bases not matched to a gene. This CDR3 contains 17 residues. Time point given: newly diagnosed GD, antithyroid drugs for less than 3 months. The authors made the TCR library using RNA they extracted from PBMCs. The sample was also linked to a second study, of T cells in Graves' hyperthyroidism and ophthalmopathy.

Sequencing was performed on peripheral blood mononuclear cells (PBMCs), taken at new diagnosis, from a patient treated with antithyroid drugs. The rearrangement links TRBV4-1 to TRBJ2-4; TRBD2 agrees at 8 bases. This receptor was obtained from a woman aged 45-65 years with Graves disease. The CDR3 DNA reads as TGCGCCAGCAGCCCCCACGGGGGGGACGGATCGCGGTACATTCAGTACTTC. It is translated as CASSPHGGDGSRYIQYF.